One T cell receptor (beta chain) is described in this entry. This clonotype was seen a handful of times. Its recognized antigen is unknown. No clone much larger than this one lies a single base away; base qualities are absent. V gives up 5 bases and J gives up 4 bases, and the segment between their germline ends measures 20 bases. From the germline V gene, CDR1 is SNHLY and CDR2 is FYNNEI. Spanning cysteine to phenylalanine, the CDR3 consists of 16 amino acids. The CDR3 DNA has 48 bases and is translated from base 1. The data are from a study of T cell repertoires in cytomegalovirus infection (dated by TCRdb to about 2019). About the investigation overall: Recently identified HLA-C-restricted CMV epitopes, whose presentation resists viral immunomodulation, were targeted by peptide stimulations together with well-studied HLA-B-restricted epitopes. Donor HLA type was relevant to the analysis, as public TCR beta signatures indicated carriage of CMV infection together with the matching HLA type. Summary of the overall study and its limitations: The ex vivo response was dominated by HLA-C-restricted CMV-specific TCR beta clonotypes, which also provided the single most frequent clonotype in two of eight donors. Carriers of CMV infection plus the relevant HLA type were discriminated by the cumulative frequency of public TCR beta family members in the study cohort and in an independent roughly 370-donor cohort.

Instrument on record: Illumina HiSeq 1500. The raw public data were reprocessed by TCRdb itself: fastp quality trimming at Q25, MiXCR clonotype calling, in-frame beta chains only. Identical CDR3 proteins give one entry, which carries the most common genes and DNA. The sample records around 99,000 distinct CDR3 sequences, under 30% of which are singletons. About 81% of the sample is held by the ten biggest clonotypes. Taken with the paper, the label for treatment or condition translates to: in vitro stimulation with specific CMV peptide epitopes to enrich CMV-specific T cells. This sequence uses TRBV2 and TRBJ1-2, with the D gene not confidently named. This clonotype was sampled from a human donor in good health (CMV status not recorded). Some clones in this sample may be carry-over from other donors' samples. Sample: CD8+ T cells from cultured PBMCs, taken from culture after CMV antigen stimulation. The base sequence is TGTGCCAGCAGTCAAAGAATAGGGAGCTCAACCTATGGCTACACCTTC. Its translation is CASSQRIGSSTYGYTF. With the portions outside the CDR3 filled from the reference TRBV2 and TRBJ1-2 genes, the complete variable region becomes EPEVTQTPSHQVTQMGQEVILRCVPISNHLYFYWYRQILGQKVEFLVSFYNNEISEKSEIFDDQFSVERPDGSNFTLKIRSTKLEDSAMYFCASSQRIGSSTYGYTFGSGTRLTVV.